A single sample is the source of the 30 T cell receptor beta chains below, sequenced in a study of T cells in Graves' hyperthyroidism and ophthalmopathy. TCR beta CDR3 region amplification was performed from RNA transcripts. RT-PCR in the first round (using the HTBI primer set) targeted the TCR CDR3. Each CDR3 protein gets one entry after TCRdb re-called the multiplex PCR reads with MiXCR. Of 300,000 to 450,000 distinct CDR3 sequences in the sample, 13% are singletons; the top ten hold 9.2%. The sequencing input was blood. All receptors come from a young woman with Graves' hyperthyroidism.

Only a few counts were recorded for this clonotype. The rearrangement uses TRBV30 and TRBJ1-6; 10 bases map to TRBD1. The CDR3 covers 13 residues. From germline, CDR1 is GTSNPN and CDR2 SVGIG (reference sequence). The trim removed 8 bases at V and 11 bases at J, leaving 9 bases unmatched. CDR3 sequence reads: CAVLRDRGTPLHF. CDR3 DNA sequence: TGTGCCGTACTCCGGGACAGGGGTACACCCCTCCACTTT.

Many counts were recorded for this clonotype. This chain connects TRBV20-1 to TRBJ2-1; TRBD1 matches 9 bases. Losses at the gene ends were 6 bases for V and 9 bases for J; bases not matched to a gene: 12. Germline CDR1 reads DFQATT; CDR2 reads SNEGSKA (reference sequence). The CDR3 consists of 14 residues. CDR3 sequence: CSARGRTGDVEQFF. The CDR3 DNA is TGCAGTGCCAGGGGAAGGACAGGGGACGTTGAGCAGTTCTTC.

V gene TRBV7-2 combines with J gene TRBJ2-2; TRBD2 agrees at 8 bases. The CDR3 contains 16 residues. In germline, CDR1 is SGHTA, CDR2 FQGNSA. The trim removed 3 bases at V and 1 base at J, leaving 4 bases unmatched. CDR3 amino acids: CASSFLAGLNTGELFF. The CDR3 coding sequence is TGTGCCAGCAGCTTCTTAGCGGGATTGAACACCGGGGAGCTGTTTTTT.

This clonotype was detected many times. CDR3 residues: CASSPRDRGIYGYTF. The CDR3 nucleotides read TGTGCCAGCAGCCCCCGGGACAGGGGGATCTATGGCTACACCTTC. The V gene is TRBV3-1, the J gene TRBJ1-2, with 11 bases aligning to TRBD1. V gave up 4 bases and J gave up 4 bases; unmatched junction bases: 5. The CDR3 loop spans 15 amino acids. Germline CDR1 is LGHDT and CDR2 is YNNKEL (reference sequence).

This clonotype has a count of ten or more. The CDR3 DNA reads TGTGCCAGCAGTTTAAAGGCGGGATTGAACACTGAAGCTTTCTTT. This encodes CASSLKAGLNTEAFF. The genes are TRBV27 and TRBJ1-1; unclear D gene. Per the germline V gene, CDR1 is MNHEY and CDR2 is SMNVEV (reference sequence). V shed 2 bases and J shed 0 bases, with 10 bases lying between them. This CDR3 is 15 amino acids long.

In its sample, this clonotype was seen many times. This chain links TRBV7-2 with TRBJ1-2, with D unresolved. V was clipped by 6 bases and J by 7 bases, with 21 bases between them. The V gene's germline CDR1 is SGHTA and CDR2 FQGNSA. The CDR3 runs to 15 residues. For the CDR3, the DNA is TGTGCCAGCAGTTCTCCCCTAGTTGTGGGCAGTGGCTACACCTTC. It is translated as CASSSPLVVGSGYTF.

The genes are TRBV7-3 and TRBJ1-1; 10 bases line up with TRBD1. Germline values: CDR1 SGHTA, CDR2 FQGTGA. V lost 4 bases, J lost 7 bases, and 3 bases stayed unmatched. The CDR3 sequence is 13 residues long. The CDR3 bases are TGTGCCAGCAGCTCTGGACAGGGGGGTGAAGCTTTCTTT. This translates into CASSSGQGGEAFF. Full variable domain (rest looked up from reference TRBV7-3 and TRBJ1-1): GAGVSQTPSNKVTEKGKYVELRCDPISGHTALYWYRQSLGQGPEFLIYFQGTGAADDSGLPNDRFFAVRPEGSVSTLKIQRTERGDSAVYLCASSSGQGGEAFFGQGTRLTVV.

This clonotype came up many times. V usage is TRBV13 and J usage is TRBJ2-3; D remains unclear. CDR3 length equals 13 residues. Trimming stripped 4 bases from V and 9 bases from J, with 14 bases between. Germline V gene sequence: CDR1 PRHDT, CDR2 FYEKMQ (reference sequence). The CDR3 DNA reads as TGTGCCAGCAGCTCCCATGACAAGACAACGCAGTATTTT. Translation gives CASSSHDKTTQYF.

This clonotype appeared many times. The rearrangement links TRBV18 to TRBJ2-5; unclear D gene. V lost 2 bases, J lost 0 bases, and 7 bases lay in between. The V gene's germline CDR1 is KGHSH and CDR2 LQKENI. The CDR3 consists of 14 residues. The CDR3 nucleotides read TGTGCCAGCTCACCAGTACGGAACCAAGAGACCCAGTACTTC. Amino acids: CASSPVRNQETQYF.

This clonotype was picked up many times. The CDR3 protein is CASSPDRVYSPLHF. CDR3 nucleotide sequence: TGTGCCAGCAGCCCGGACAGGGTGTATTCACCCCTCCACTTT. V and J are TRBV28 and TRBJ1-6, with 8 bases lining up with TRBD1. The CDR3 contains 14 residues. J was trimmed by 8 bases and V by 6 bases; bases with no gene match: 6. Per the germline V gene, CDR1 is MDHEN and CDR2 is SYDVKM.

In regard to this clonotype: A much larger clone sits a single nucleotide away, making a read error possible. The genes are TRBV7-3 and TRBJ1-4; maybe TRBD1 (6 bases). Germline V gives CDR1 SGHTA, CDR2 FQGTGA. The CDR3 spans 16 residues. CDR3 residues: CTSSFPPDSANEKLFF. The CDR3 region has the DNA TGTACCAGCAGCTTCCCTCCGGACAGTGCCAATGAAAAACTGTTTTTT.

This clonotype was seen repeatedly, ten times or more. The chain combines TRBV5-1 with TRBJ2-3, with 7 bases that match TRBD2. Germline values: CDR1 SGHRS, CDR2 YFSETQ. The CDR3 sequence is 15 residues long. Unmatched junction bases numbered 11, after V lost 4 bases and J lost 6 bases. CDR3 bases: TGCGCCAGCAGCGCGGGACTAAGAGGTTTCGATACGCAGTATTTT. Residues: CASSAGLRGFDTQYF.

This clonotype was found many times. The chain couples TRBV30 to TRBJ1-5; D possibly corresponds to TRBD1 (6 bases). Looked up from germline, CDR1 is GTSNPN and CDR2 is SVGIG (reference sequence). This CDR3 comprises 16 residues. The V end was cut by 1 base, the J end by 6 bases, with 19 bases between. The DNA for the CDR3 is TGTGCCTGGAGTGGAGGATTGGGGGCTAGCGGTCAGCCCCAGCATTTT. Its translation is CAWSGGLGASGQPQHF.

The V gene is TRBV4-2, the J gene TRBJ1-2; D ambiguous. This CDR3 region has 13 residues. V was clipped by 0 bases and J by 6 bases, with 8 bases between them. CDR1 and CDR2 (germline): LGHNA, YNFKEQ. CDR3 amino acids: CASSQDHLDGYTF. CDR3 nucleotides: TGTGCCAGCAGCCAAGATCATCTGGATGGCTACACCTTC.

This clonotype was recorded many times. DNA for the CDR3: TGTGCCAGCAGTTTATCAGGGATCTACAATGAGCAGTTCTTC. Its protein product is CASSLSGIYNEQFF. The V call is TRBV27, the J call TRBJ2-1; no reliable D call. The length of the CDR3 is 14 residues. V lost 0 bases, J lost 3 bases, and 6 bases lay in between. Germline V gene sequence: CDR1 MNHEY, CDR2 SMNVEV (reference sequence).

This clonotype has ten or more counts. CDR3 coding DNA: TGCGCCAGCAGCCCCGGGGAGGGGTGGGATGAGCAGTTCTTC. Translation: CASSPGEGWDEQFF. The V call is TRBV5-1, the J call TRBJ2-1; 7 bases agree with TRBD2. V lost 4 bases to trimming and J lost 8 bases; unmatched junction nucleotides: 9. Germline loops: CDR1 SGHRS, CDR2 YFSETQ. CDR3 size: 14 residues. Complete variable domain (other parts from reference TRBV5-1 and TRBJ2-1): KAGVTQTPRYLIKTRGQQVTLSCSPISGHRSVSWYQQTPGQGLQFLFEYFSETQRNKGNFPGRFSGRQFSNSRSEMNVSTLELGDSALYLCASSPGEGWDEQFFGPGTRLTVL.

This clonotype was seen many times. The J gene is TRBJ1-1, the V gene TRBV12-3 or TRBV12-4; 9 positions agree with TRBD1. This CDR3 spans 14 amino acids. Trimming took 6 bases from V and 1 from J; bases not matched to a gene: 3. The CDR3 DNA is TGTGCCAGCAGGGGGGACAGGGAGAACACTGAAGCTTTCTTT. Amino acid sequence: CASRGDRENTEAFF.

This clonotype was seen a handful of times. J is TRBJ1-5 and V is TRBV9, with D possibly being TRBD1 (5 bases). Germline-derived CDR1 and CDR2 are SGDLS and YYNGEE. The CDR3 runs to 14 residues. The V end lost 7 bases, the J end lost 2 bases, and 13 bases lay between the germline ends. In DNA, the CDR3 is TGTGCCAGCCACAACTGGGGGGGCAATCAGCCCCAGCATTTT. Translating it yields CASHNWGGNQPQHF. The full variable domain, its missing parts supplied by reference TRBV9 and TRBJ1-5, is DSGVTQTPKHLITATGQRVTLRCSPRSGDLSVYWYQQSLDQGLQFLIQYYNGEERAKGNILERFSAQQFPDLHSELNLSSLELGDSALYFCASHNWGGNQPQHFGDGTRLSIL.

The CDR3 spells CASSFRDSGYYEQYF. As DNA, the CDR3 is TGTGCCAGCAGCTTCCGGGACAGCGGGTACTACGAGCAGTACTTC. The V and J genes are TRBV2 and TRBJ2-7; weak D call: TRBD1 (7 bases). The CDR3 is 15 residues long. Trimming removed 6 bases at V and 3 bases at J, with 18 bases between. The germline V gene encodes CDR1 SNHLY and CDR2 FYNNEI.

This clonotype was seen at least ten times. This sequence joins TRBV24-1 and TRBJ2-5; TRBD1 agrees at 10 bases. The trim removed 6 bases at V and 2 bases at J, leaving 8 bases unmatched. The V gene's germline CDR1 is KGHDR and CDR2 SFDVKD. The CDR3 runs to 16 residues. CDR3 region: CATSSRGQGLQETQYF. Here the CDR3 DNA reads TGTGCCACCAGTTCCCGGGGACAGGGGTTGCAAGAGACCCAGTACTTC.

The chain links TRBV6-1 to TRBJ2-7, with TRBD1 matching over 7 bases. V shed 5 bases, J shed 5 bases, and the junction held 6 bases outside the gene matches. The CDR3 loop spans 13 amino acids. The V gene's germline CDR1 is MNHNS and CDR2 SASEGT. CDR3 amino acids: CASSYRGPHEQYF. The CDR3 DNA follows: TGTGCCAGCAGTTACAGGGGCCCCCACGAGCAGTACTTC.

This clonotype occurred a few times. The genes are TRBV5-4 and TRBJ2-5; maybe TRBD2 (6 bases). This CDR3 is 15 amino acids long. CDR1 is SGHNT, CDR2 YYREEE, per germline (reference sequence). V lost 0 bases and J 5 bases, leaving 14 bases between the germline ends. The CDR3 nucleotides are TGTGCCAGCAGCTTGGTTGGTGGGGAGGTGGAGACCCAGTACTTC. This codes for CASSLVGGEVETQYF.

The sample holds a few counts of this clonotype. V usage is TRBV4-2 and J usage is TRBJ1-6; unclear D gene. Germline values: CDR1 LGHNA, CDR2 YNFKEQ. V lost 1 base and J lost 4, with 8 bases in between. The length of the CDR3 is 15 residues. The chain's CDR3 is CASSQAWDYNSPLHF. For the CDR3, the DNA is TGTGCCAGCAGCCAAGCCTGGGATTATAATTCACCCCTCCACTTT.

V is TRBV4-2 and J is TRBJ2-1; D might be TRBD1 or TRBD2, each matching 5 bases. The CDR3 runs 16 residues. V was pared by 3 bases and J by 2 bases, with 14 bases between. Germline V gene sequence: CDR1 LGHNA, CDR2 YNFKEQ. CDR3 loop: CASSQGTSPPYNEQFF. The CDR3 coding sequence is TGTGCCAGCAGCCAGGGGACGAGCCCTCCCTACAATGAGCAGTTCTTC.

V is TRBV19 and J is TRBJ2-3; D might be TRBD2 (7 bases). V lost 7 bases, J lost 0 bases, and 17 bases lay in between. Germline V gene lookup returns CDR1 LNHDA and CDR2 SQIVND (reference sequence). The CDR3 has 16 amino acids. The CDR3, as DNA: TGTGCCAGTACCCCCGGGGGGCCTGCTAGCACAGATACGCAGTATTTT. Translation: CASTPGGPASTDTQYF.

This clonotype was seen many times. The chain joins TRBV12-3 or TRBV12-4 to TRBJ2-2, with D perhaps TRBD1 (6 bases). The V and J ends lost 1 base and 2 bases respectively, with 11 bases between them. This CDR3 is built from 16 residues. The DNA of the CDR3 is TGTGCCAGCAGTTTAGGCAGGGGAAAAAACACCGGGGAGCTGTTTTTT. This translates into CASSLGRGKNTGELFF.

This clonotype was seen repeatedly, ten times or more. V gene TRBV5-1 combines with J gene TRBJ1-2, with 9 bases lining up with TRBD1. The ends lost 4 bases at V and 8 bases at J; junction bases unmatched: 15. The CDR3 sequence is 16 residues long. Germline lookup yields CDR1 SGHRS and CDR2 YFSETQ. This chain's CDR3 is CASSQSRDRAHWGYTF. CDR3 in DNA: TGCGCCAGCAGCCAGTCCCGGGACAGGGCCCACTGGGGCTACACCTTC.

The chain uses TRBV4-3 and TRBJ2-2, with TRBD2 matching over 8 bases. Trimming at V came to 2 bases and at J to 2 bases, leaving 4 bases not matched to a gene. From germline, CDR1 is LGHNA and CDR2 YSLEER. The CDR3 runs 16 residues. The DNA of the CDR3 is TGCGCCAGCAGCCAAACAGCGGGAGCAAACACCGGGGAGCTGTTTTTT. Protein product: CASSQTAGANTGELFF.

This clonotype showed up just a few times. This chain connects TRBV4-2 to TRBJ1-2, with D perhaps matching TRBD1 (5 bases). Germline V gene data show CDR1 as LGHNA and CDR2 as YNFKEQ. The V gene lost 0 bases and the J gene lost 3 bases, with 11 bases spanning the gap. The CDR3 contains 15 residues. The CDR3 region is CASSQDEGLDYGYTF. In DNA form, the CDR3 reads TGTGCCAGCAGCCAAGATGAGGGGTTGGACTATGGCTACACCTTC.

This clonotype was counted many times. The chain has TRBV27 and TRBJ1-6; D is uncertain. Germline assignment: CDR1 MNHEY and CDR2 SMNVEV (reference sequence). This CDR3 spans 14 amino acids. The germline V and J ends were trimmed by 3 bases and 4 bases, with 7 bases remaining between them. Here the CDR3 reads CASSFGNYNSPLHF. The CDR3 nucleotides read TGTGCCAGCAGTTTTGGGAATTATAATTCACCCCTCCACTTT.